The 6 T cell receptor beta chains given below trace back to one sample, sequenced in a study of molecular identifiers for immune sequencing clone quantification. TCRdb reprocessed the PCR reads with MiXCR, giving one entry per CDR3 protein. Here the sample spans about 630,000 distinct CDR3 sequences, around 25% being singletons. The sample was naive CD8+ T cells from blood, with Jurkat cell RNA spiked in. Stated subset: FACS-sorted CD8+CD4-CCR7+CD45RA+ naive T cells. Receptors originate from a human donor in good health. Some libraries in this study had Jurkat cell RNA spiked in.

This clonotype was seen ten or more times. The chain carries TRBV7-3 and TRBJ1-4, with TRBD1 as a possible D gene (5 bases). The CDR3 length is 14 residues. Trimming left V 1 base short and J 7 bases short, with 10 bases between. CDR1 and CDR2 from the germline V gene are SGHTA and FQGTGA. CDR3 nucleotide sequence: TGTGCCAGCAGCTTAATGGGACCACCTGAAAAACTGTTTTTT. Protein: CASSLMGPPEKLFF.

This clonotype appeared a few times. V gene TRBV12-3 or TRBV12-4 combines with J gene TRBJ2-7; no definite D call. The CDR3 sequence is 15 residues long. With 3 bases removed from V and 0 bases from J, the gap between germline ends came to 12 bases. CDR3 loop: CASSFSLSVSYEQYF. The CDR3 DNA reads TGTGCCAGCAGTTTTTCCCTCAGTGTCTCCTACGAGCAGTACTTC.

This clonotype has a count of ten or more. The chain links TRBV12-3 or TRBV12-4 to TRBJ2-4; 9 bases align to TRBD2. This CDR3 has 15 residues. V gave up 3 bases and J gave up 8 bases; unmatched junction bases: 8. The CDR3 nucleotides are TGTGCCAGCAGTTTTTGGTCTAGCGGGGCGCACATTCAGTACTTC. Translated: CASSFWSSGAHIQYF.

The chain employs TRBV4-3 and TRBJ2-7; D ambiguous. V was trimmed by 0 bases and J by 12 bases, leaving 21 bases between them. In germline, CDR1 is LGHNA, CDR2 YSLEER. This CDR3 region has 15 residues. This chain's CDR3 is CASSQDRTPSTVRYF. For the CDR3, the DNA is TGCGCCAGCAGCCAAGACAGGACCCCATCAACAGTGCGGTACTTC.

In this sample, this clonotype turned up many times. This chain connects TRBV28 to TRBJ2-5; 8 positions agree with TRBD1. This CDR3 is 14 amino acids long. V was clipped by 3 bases and J by 4 bases; unmatched bases: 4. Per germline, CDR1 MDHEN and CDR2 SYDVKM. CDR3 region: CASSFFQGAETQYF. The CDR3 bases are TGTGCCAGCAGTTTTTTTCAGGGGGCAGAGACCCAGTACTTC.

This clonotype appeared many times. This chain joins TRBV27 and TRBJ2-7; D is unresolved. The CDR3 consists of 14 residues. The germline V gene has CDR1 MNHEY and CDR2 SMNVEV (reference sequence). Trimming cost V 6 bases and J 0 bases, with 12 bases left between them. This CDR3 is CASSHRGSSYEQYF. The CDR3 DNA is TGTGCCAGCAGCCATAGAGGTTCCTCCTACGAGCAGTACTTC.